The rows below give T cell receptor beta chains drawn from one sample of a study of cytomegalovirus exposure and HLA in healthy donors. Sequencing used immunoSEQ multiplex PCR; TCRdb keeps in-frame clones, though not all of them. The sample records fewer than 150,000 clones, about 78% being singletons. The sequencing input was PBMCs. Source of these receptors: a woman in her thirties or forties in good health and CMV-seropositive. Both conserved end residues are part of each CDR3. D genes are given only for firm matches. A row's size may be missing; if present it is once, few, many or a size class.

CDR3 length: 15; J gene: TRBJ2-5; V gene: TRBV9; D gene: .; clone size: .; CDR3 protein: CASSVAHRAWETQYF; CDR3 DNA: TGTGCCAGCAGCGTAGCCCACAGGGCTTGGGAGACCCAGTACTTC
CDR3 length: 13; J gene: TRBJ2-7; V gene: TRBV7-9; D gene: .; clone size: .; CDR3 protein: CPSSQASIYEQYF; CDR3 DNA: TGTCCCAGCAGCCAGGCCAGTATCTACGAGCAGTACTTC
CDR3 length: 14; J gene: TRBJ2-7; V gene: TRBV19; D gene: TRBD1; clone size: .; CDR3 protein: CASSLWTGDYEQYF; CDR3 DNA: TGTGCCAGTAGTCTCTGGACAGGGGACTACGAGCAGTACTTC
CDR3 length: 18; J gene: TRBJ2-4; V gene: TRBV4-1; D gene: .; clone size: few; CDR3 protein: CASSQELGLTLAKNIQYF; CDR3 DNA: TGCGCCAGCAGCCAAGAACTGGGACTGACGTTAGCCAAAAACATTCAGTACTTC
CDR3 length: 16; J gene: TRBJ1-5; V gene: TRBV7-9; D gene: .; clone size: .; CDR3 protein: CASSSKTDYSNQPQHF; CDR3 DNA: TGTGCCAGCAGCTCGAAGACAGATTATAGCAATCAGCCCCAGCATTTT
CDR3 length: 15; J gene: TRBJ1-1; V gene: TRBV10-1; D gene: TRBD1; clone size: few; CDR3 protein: CASSRQGAGNTEAFF; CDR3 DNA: TGCGCCAGCAGCCGACAGGGGGCAGGGAACACTGAAGCTTTCTTT
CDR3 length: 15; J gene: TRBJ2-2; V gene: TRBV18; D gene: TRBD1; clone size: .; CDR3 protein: CASSQGQEITGELFF; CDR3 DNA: TGTGCCAGCTCACAAGGACAGGAAATAACCGGGGAGCTGTTTTTT
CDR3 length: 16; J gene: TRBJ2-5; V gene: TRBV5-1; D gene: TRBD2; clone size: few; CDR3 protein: CASSLWGGGTQETQYF; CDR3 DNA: TGCGCCAGCAGCTTGTGGGGCGGGGGGACCCAAGAGACCCAGTACTTC
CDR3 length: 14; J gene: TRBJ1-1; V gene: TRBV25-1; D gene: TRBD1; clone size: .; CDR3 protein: CASSVGQGSTEAFF; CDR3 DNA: TGTGCCAGCAGTGTAGGACAGGGCAGCACTGAAGCTTTCTTT
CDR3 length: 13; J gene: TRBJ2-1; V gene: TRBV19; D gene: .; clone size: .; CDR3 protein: CASSIAEVDEQFF; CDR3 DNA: TGTGCCAGTAGTATAGCCGAGGTAGATGAGCAGTTCTTC
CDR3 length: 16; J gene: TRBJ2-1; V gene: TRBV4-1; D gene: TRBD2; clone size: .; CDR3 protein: CASSQVVTSDYNEQFF; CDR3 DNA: TGCGCCAGCAGCCAAGTGGTGACTAGCGACTACAATGAGCAGTTCTTC
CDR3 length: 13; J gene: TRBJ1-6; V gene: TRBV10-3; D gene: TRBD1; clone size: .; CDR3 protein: CAIQTGIGSPLHF; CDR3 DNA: TGTGCCATTCAGACAGGGATTGGTTCACCCCTCCACTTT
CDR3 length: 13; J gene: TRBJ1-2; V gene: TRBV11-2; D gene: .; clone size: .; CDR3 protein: CASRKDSNYGYTF; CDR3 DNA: TGTGCCAGCAGGAAGGACAGTAACTATGGCTACACCTTC
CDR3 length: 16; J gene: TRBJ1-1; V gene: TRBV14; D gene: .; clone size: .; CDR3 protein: CASSQVRDGLNTEAFF; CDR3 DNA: TGTGCCAGCAGCCAAGTGCGGGACGGATTGAACACTGAAGCTTTCTTT
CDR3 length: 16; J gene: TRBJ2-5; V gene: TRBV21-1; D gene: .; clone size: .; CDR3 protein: CASPAGGGAPQETQYF; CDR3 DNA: TGTGCCAGCCCAGCAGGCGGGGGCGCACCCCAAGAGACCCAGTACTTC
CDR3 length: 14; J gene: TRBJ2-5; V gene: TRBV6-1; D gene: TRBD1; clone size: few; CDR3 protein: CASSATGRGETQYF; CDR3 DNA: TGTGCCAGCAGCGCGACAGGGCGTGGTGAGACCCAGTACTTC
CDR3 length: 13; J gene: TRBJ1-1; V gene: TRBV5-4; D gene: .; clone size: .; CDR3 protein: CASSLRGSTEAFF; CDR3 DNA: TGTGCCAGCAGCTTGAGGGGGAGCACTGAAGCTTTCTTT
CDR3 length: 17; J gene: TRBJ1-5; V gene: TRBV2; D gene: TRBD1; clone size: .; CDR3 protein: CASRESPGQGASQPQHF; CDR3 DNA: TGTGCCAGCAGGGAATCACCGGGACAGGGGGCTAGCCAGCCCCAGCATTTT
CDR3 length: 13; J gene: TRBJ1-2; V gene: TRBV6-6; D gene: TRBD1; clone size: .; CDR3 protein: CATESTGAGGYTF; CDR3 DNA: TGTGCCACCGAATCGACAGGGGCGGGCGGCTACACCTTC
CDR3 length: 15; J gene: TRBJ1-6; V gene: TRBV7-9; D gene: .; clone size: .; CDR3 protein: CASSLTDEESSPLHF; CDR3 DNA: TGTGCCAGCAGCTTGACAGACGAAGAGAGTTCACCCCTCCACTTT
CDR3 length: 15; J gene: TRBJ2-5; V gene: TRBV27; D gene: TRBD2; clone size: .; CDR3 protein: CASSTRRGSGETQYF; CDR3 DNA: TGTGCCAGCAGTACCCGCCGAGGTAGCGGGGAGACCCAGTACTTC
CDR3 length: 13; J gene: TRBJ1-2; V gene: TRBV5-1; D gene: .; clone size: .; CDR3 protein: CASSSNLRDGYTF; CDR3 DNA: TGCGCCAGCAGCTCCAATCTCCGGGATGGCTACACCTTC
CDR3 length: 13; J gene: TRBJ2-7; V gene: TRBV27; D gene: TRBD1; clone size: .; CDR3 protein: CASSFGQGYEQYF; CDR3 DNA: TGTGCCAGCAGTTTCGGACAGGGCTACGAGCAGTACTTC
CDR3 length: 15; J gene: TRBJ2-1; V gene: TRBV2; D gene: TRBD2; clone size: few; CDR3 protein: CAIELTSGGNNEQFF; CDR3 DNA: TGTGCCATCGAGCTGACTAGCGGGGGGAACAATGAGCAGTTCTTC
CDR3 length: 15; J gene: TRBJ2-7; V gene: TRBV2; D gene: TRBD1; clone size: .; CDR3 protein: CASSSGQVLTYEQYF; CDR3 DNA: TGTGCCAGCAGTTCCGGACAGGTCCTAACCTACGAGCAGTACTTC
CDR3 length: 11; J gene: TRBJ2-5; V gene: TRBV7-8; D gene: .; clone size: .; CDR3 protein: CASSPSEEQYF; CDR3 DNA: TGTGCCAGCAGCCCCTCGGAGGAGCAGTACTTC
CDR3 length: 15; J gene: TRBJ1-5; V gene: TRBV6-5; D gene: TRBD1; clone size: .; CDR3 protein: CASSATGTGEKPQHF; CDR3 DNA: TGTGCCAGCAGTGCGACCGGGACAGGGGAGAAGCCCCAGCATTTT
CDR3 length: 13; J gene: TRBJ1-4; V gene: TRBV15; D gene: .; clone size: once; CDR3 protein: CATSRTSNEKLFF; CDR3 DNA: TGTGCCACCAGCAGGACTTCTAATGAAAAACTGTTTTTT
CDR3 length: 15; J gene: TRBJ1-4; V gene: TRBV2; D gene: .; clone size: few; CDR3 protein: CASSEREGESKKLFF; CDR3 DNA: TGTGCCAGCAGTGAACGCGAGGGGGAGAGTAAAAAACTGTTTTTT
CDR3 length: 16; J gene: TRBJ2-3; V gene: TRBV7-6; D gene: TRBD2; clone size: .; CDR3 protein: CASSFRLAGDTDTQYF; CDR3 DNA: TGTGCCAGCAGCTTCCGACTAGCGGGGGACACAGATACGCAGTATTTT